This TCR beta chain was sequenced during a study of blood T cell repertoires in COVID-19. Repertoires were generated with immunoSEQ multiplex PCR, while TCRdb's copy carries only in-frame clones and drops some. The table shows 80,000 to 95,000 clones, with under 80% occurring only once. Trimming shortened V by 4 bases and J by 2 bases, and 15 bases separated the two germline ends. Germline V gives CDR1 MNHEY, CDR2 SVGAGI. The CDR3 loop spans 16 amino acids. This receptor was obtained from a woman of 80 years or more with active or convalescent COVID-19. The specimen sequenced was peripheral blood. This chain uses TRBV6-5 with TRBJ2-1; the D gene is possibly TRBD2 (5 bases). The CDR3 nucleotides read TGTGCCAGCAGTTTGGGTCGGGATTTTACCTACAATGAGCAGTTCTTC. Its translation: CASSLGRDFTYNEQFF.